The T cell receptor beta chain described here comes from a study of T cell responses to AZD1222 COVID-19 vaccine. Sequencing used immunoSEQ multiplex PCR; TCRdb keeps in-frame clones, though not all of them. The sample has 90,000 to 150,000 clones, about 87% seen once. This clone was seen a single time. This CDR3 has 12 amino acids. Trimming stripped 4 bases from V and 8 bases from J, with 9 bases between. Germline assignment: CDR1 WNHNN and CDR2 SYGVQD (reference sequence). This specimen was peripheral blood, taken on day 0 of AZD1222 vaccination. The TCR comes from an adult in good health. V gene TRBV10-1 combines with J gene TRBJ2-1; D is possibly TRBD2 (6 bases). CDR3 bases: TGCGCCAGCAGTGGGTGGGGGGATGAGCAGTTCTTC. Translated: CASSGWGDEQFF.